This entry lists 11 T cell receptor beta chains sequenced from one sample in a study of OX40 agonist ivuxolimab in advanced cancers. Clones were sequenced by immunoSEQ multiplex PCR, and TCRdb holds only the in-frame ones, with some missing. In the table there are 35,000 to 50,000 clones, about 90% of which are singletons. Sequencing used CD4+ or CD8+ T cells sorted from blood, obtained in a trial of the OX40 agonist ivuxolimab. Every receptor here comes from an adult with an advanced solid tumor such as melanoma, head and neck, liver or kidney cancer.

The rearrangement links TRBV5-1 to TRBJ2-2; D is ambiguous. Germline lookup yields CDR1 SGHRS and CDR2 YFSETQ. The CDR3 contains 14 residues. V was trimmed by 4 bases and J by 3 bases, leaving 10 bases between them. CDR3 DNA: TGCGCCAGCAGCAGCGAAGGTTACACCGGGGAGCTGTTTTTT. Its translation: CASSSEGYTGELFF.

The V gene is TRBV27, the J gene TRBJ2-7, with D perhaps matching TRBD2 (6 bases). This CDR3 comprises 17 residues. Germline CDR1 is MNHEY and CDR2 is SMNVEV (reference sequence). Between the trimmed V and J ends, which lost 5 bases and 2 bases, there was a span of 22 bases. DNA for the CDR3: TGTGCCAGCAGTCCAGGGCGGGGTGGGTACCCGCCCTACGAGCAGTACTTC. Amino acid sequence: CASSPGRGGYPPYEQYF.

CDR3 region: CSVVVAGAYPPEQYF. The CDR3 DNA sequence: TGCAGCGTTGTGGTAGCGGGGGCCTACCCGCCCGAGCAGTACTTC. The J gene is TRBJ2-7, the V gene TRBV29-1; 9 positions agree with TRBD2. From germline, CDR1 is SQVTM and CDR2 ANQGSEA. CDR3 length: 15 amino acids. The V gene end was trimmed by 4 bases and the J gene end by 6 bases; junction bases not matched to a gene: 13.

This clone qualifies as medium-sized (0.01 to 0.1%). The J gene is TRBJ1-6, the V gene TRBV28; no definite D call. CDR3 length: 14 residues. Germline loops: CDR1 MDHEN, CDR2 SYDVKM. V lost 6 bases, J lost 10 bases, and 16 bases lay in between. The CDR3 DNA reads TGTGCCAGCAGCCCGCGAGAGGGTTGGTCACCCCTCCACTTT. It specifies CASSPREGWSPLHF.

The chain has TRBV7-6 and TRBJ2-5, with TRBD2 as a possible D gene (6 bases). Germline lookup yields CDR1 SGHVS and CDR2 FNYEAQ. The CDR3 contains 16 residues. The V end was cut by 3 bases, the J end by 4 bases, with 18 bases between. CDR3 protein: CASSLWTMASGETQYF. For the CDR3, the DNA is TGTGCCAGCAGCTTGTGGACTATGGCTAGTGGAGAGACCCAGTACTTC. The whole variable domain, filled in from reference TRBV7-6 and TRBJ2-5, reads GAGVSQSPRYKVTKRGQDVALRCDPISGHVSLYWYRQALGQGPEFLTYFNYEAQQDKSGLPNDRFSAERPEGSISTLTIQRTEQRDSAMYRCASSLWTMASGETQYFGPGTRLLVL.

This clone is a singleton in its sample. The chain uses TRBV6-6 and TRBJ1-2; 8 positions agree with TRBD1. Germline-derived CDR1 and CDR2 are MNHNY and SVGAGI (reference sequence). J lost 8 bases, V lost 6 bases, and 2 bases had no gene match. The CDR3 is 11 residues long. DNA of the CDR3: TGTGCCAGCAGGACAGGGGAAGGCTACACCTTC. Translating gives CASRTGEGYTF.

There are a few counts of this clone. The rearrangement joins TRBV5-1 to TRBJ2-5; D unclear. CDR1 and CDR2 from the germline V gene are SGHRS and YFSETQ. CDR3 length equals 15 residues. Trimming took off 0 bases at V and 1 base at J, with 10 bases between the two ends. CDR3 amino acids: CASSLAATSQETQYF. The CDR3 DNA follows: TGCGCCAGCAGCTTGGCCGCGACAAGCCAAGAGACCCAGTACTTC.

This chain links TRBV11-2 with TRBJ1-1; TRBD1 matches 7 bases. V was pared by 4 bases and J by 4 bases, with 6 bases of the junction left unmatched. The CDR3 contains 14 residues. Germline V lookup: CDR1 SGHAT, CDR2 FQNNGV. The CDR3 DNA reads TGTGCCAGCAGCTATGACAGGGCTAGCACTGAAGCTTTCTTT. This gives the protein CASSYDRASTEAFF. The full variable domain, its missing parts supplied by reference TRBV11-2 and TRBJ1-1, is EAGVAQSPRYKIIEKRQSVAFWCNPISGHATLYWYQQILGQGPKLLIQFQNNGVVDDSQLPKDRFSAERLKGVDSTLKIQPAKLEDSAVYLCASSYDRASTEAFFGQGTRLTVV.

The genes are TRBV28 and TRBJ1-6, with TRBD1 matching over 9 bases. CDR3 length: 13 amino acids. Germline V gene data show CDR1 as MDHEN and CDR2 as SYDVKM. V gave up 4 bases and J gave up 13 bases; unmatched junction bases: 5. CDR3 in amino acids: CASSWDRVTPLHF. The CDR3 nucleotides read TGTGCCAGCAGTTGGGACAGGGTAACCCCCCTCCACTTT.

This chain uses TRBV5-6 with TRBJ2-1, with a tentative D call TRBD1 (5 bases). The CDR3 length is 15 residues. The germline V gene has CDR1 SGHDT and CDR2 YYEEEE. The V gene lost 2 bases and the J gene lost 0 bases, with 9 bases spanning the gap. The chain's CDR3 is CASSLGQHSYNEQFF. CDR3 DNA sequence: TGTGCCAGCAGCTTAGGACAACACTCCTACAATGAGCAGTTCTTC.

The V and J genes are TRBV18 and TRBJ2-2; the match to TRBD1 covers 9 bases. From germline, CDR1 is KGHSH and CDR2 LQKENI. V was pared by 1 base and J by 3 bases, with 3 bases of the junction left unmatched. This CDR3 has 16 amino acids. In DNA, the CDR3 is TGTGCCAGCTCACCACAGGGACAGGGCTACACCGGGGAGCTGTTTTTT. Encoded protein: CASSPQGQGYTGELFF.